This TCR beta chain is drawn from a study of immune evolution from preneoplasia to lung adenocarcinoma. The CDR3 runs to 15 residues. Germline CDR1 is SGHTA and CDR2 is FQGNSA. V gave up 1 base and J gave up 5 bases, with 12 bases separating them. Sequenced by immunoSEQ multiplex PCR; TCRdb stores in-frame clones only, minus some. Of some 5,000 clones listed, around four fifths are singletons. A single count supports this clone. This clonotype originated in a person between 50 and 69 years old with lung adenocarcinoma. This rearrangement joins TRBV7-2 to TRBJ2-1, with D possibly being TRBD1 (5 bases). Material: FFPE normal lung tissue adjacent to the tumor. In DNA, the CDR3 is TGTGCCAGCAGCTTAGTCTGGGGCAGGGACAATGAGCAGTTCTTC. Translating it yields CASSLVWGRDNEQFF.